The entry that follows covers one T cell receptor beta chain sequence. Its antigen is unidentified. V was pared by 0 bases and J by 4 bases, with 22 bases of the junction left unmatched. The CDR3 contains 21 residues. Germline lookup yields CDR1 SGHRS and CDR2 YFSETQ. This sample was included in a study of T cells after yellow fever vaccination. They built TCR cDNA with 5'RACE template switching, a step that put in a universal primer site and UMIs. TCRdb called the 5' RACE reads again in MiXCR, with one record for every CDR3 protein. This sample has tens of thousands of distinct CDR3 sequences, with approximately 7.5% found just once. Study outcomes and limitations: A weaker secondary response peaked on day 5, the primary on day 15. Contamination by abundant bulk-population clonotypes could be present in FACS-sorted repertoires. Post-booster repertoires again held most primary-vaccination clones (roughly 95% CD4, about 90% CD8).

The specimen comprised CD8+ T cells sorted from PBMCs, sampled on the day of the yellow fever booster vaccination. The rearrangement uses TRBV5-1 and TRBJ2-1; TRBD2 matches at 7 bases. The clonotype comes from a young man who received the YFV17D yellow fever vaccine. The CDR3 here is CASSLAGLGGRAWPEYNEQFF. The CDR3 coding sequence is TGCGCCAGCAGCTTGGCCGGGTTGGGCGGGAGAGCATGGCCGGAATACAATGAGCAGTTCTTC. The full variable domain, in which reference TRBV5-1 and TRBJ2-1 provide the parts outside the CDR3, is KAGVTQTPRYLIKTRGQQVTLSCSPISGHRSVSWYQQTPGQGLQFLFEYFSETQRNKGNFPGRFSGRQFSNSRSEMNVSTLELGDSALYLCASSLAGLGGRAWPEYNEQFFGPGTRLTVL.